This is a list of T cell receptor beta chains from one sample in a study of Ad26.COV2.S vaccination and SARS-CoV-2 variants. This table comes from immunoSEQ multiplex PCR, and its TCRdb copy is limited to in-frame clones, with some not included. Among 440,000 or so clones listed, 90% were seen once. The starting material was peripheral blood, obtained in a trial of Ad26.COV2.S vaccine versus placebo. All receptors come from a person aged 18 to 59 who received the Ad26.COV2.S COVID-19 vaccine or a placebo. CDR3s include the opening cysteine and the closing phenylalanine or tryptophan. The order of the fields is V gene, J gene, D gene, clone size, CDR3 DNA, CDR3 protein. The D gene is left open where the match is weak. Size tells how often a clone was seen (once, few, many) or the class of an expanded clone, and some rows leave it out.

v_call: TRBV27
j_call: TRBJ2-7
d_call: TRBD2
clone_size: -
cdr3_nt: TGTGCCAGCAGTCCTAGCGGGAGTACCTACGAGCAGTACTTC
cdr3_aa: CASSPSGSTYEQYF

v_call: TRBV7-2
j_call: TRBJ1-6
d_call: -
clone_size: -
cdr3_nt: TGTGCCAGCAGCTCTCAAGGCTTATATAATTCACCCCTCCACTTT
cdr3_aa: CASSSQGLYNSPLHF

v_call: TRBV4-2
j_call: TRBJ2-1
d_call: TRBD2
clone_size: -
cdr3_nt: TGTGCCAGCAGCCCGACCCTAACTAGCGGGAGGAACTATGAGCAGTTCTTC
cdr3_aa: CASSPTLTSGRNYEQFF

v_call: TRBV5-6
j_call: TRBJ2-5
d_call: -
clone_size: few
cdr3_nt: TGTGCCAGCAGCTTGGTCAACGGAGATTGGGAGACCCAGTACTTC
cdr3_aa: CASSLVNGDWETQYF

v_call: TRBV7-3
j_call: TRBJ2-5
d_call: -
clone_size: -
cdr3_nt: TGTGCCAGCAGCCAAAGTGTCTGGGAGACCCAGTACTTC
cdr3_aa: CASSQSVWETQYF

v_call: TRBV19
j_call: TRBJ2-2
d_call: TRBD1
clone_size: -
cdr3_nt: TGTGCCAGTAGTAAGGACAGGGGGTCCGGCGGGGAGCTGTTTTTT
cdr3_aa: CASSKDRGSGGELFF

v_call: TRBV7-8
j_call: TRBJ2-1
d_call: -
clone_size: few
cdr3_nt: TGTGCCAGCAGCTTAGCTGCGGGTGATTCCTACAATGAGCAGTTCTTC
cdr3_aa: CASSLAAGDSYNEQFF

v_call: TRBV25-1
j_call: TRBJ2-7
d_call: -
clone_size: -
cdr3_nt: TGTGCCAGCAGTGAACCCGGGACGAGCTCCTACGAGCAGTACTTC
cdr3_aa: CASSEPGTSSYEQYF

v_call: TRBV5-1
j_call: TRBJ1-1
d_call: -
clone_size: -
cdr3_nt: TGCGCCAGCAGCAACACTGAAGCTTTCTTT
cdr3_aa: CASSNTEAFF

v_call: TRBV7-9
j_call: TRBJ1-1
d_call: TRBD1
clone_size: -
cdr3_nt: TGTGCCAGCAGCACTGACAGGGTGAACACTGAAGCTTTCTTT
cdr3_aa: CASSTDRVNTEAFF

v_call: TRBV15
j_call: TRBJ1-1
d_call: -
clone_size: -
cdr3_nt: TGTGCCACCAGCCATAACACTGAAGCTTTCTTT
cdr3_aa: CATSHNTEAFF

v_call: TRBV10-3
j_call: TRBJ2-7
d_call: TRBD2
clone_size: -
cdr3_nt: TGTGCCATCAGCCAGGGAGGGCCTTCCTACGAGCAGTACTTC
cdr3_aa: CAISQGGPSYEQYF

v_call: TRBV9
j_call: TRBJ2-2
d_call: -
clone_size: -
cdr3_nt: TGTGCCAGCAGCGTAGTGCCGTCCGGGGAGCTGTTTTTT
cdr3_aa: CASSVVPSGELFF

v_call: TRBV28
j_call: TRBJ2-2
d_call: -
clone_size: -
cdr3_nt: TGTGCCAGCAGTTTAGGTCTAGAATGGACCGGGGAGCTGTTTTTT
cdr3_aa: CASSLGLEWTGELFF

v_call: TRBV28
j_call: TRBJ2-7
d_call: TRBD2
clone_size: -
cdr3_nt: TGTGCCAGCAACTATCGGGGACTAGCACGACCATTGATCTACGAGCAGTACTTC
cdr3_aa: CASNYRGLARPLIYEQYF

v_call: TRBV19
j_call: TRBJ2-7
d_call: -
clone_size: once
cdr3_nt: TGTGCCAGTAGTCCTACCCCGGGGGCAGTCTACGAGCAGTACTTC
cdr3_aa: CASSPTPGAVYEQYF

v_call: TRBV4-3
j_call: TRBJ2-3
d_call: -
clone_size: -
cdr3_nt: TGCGCCAGCAGCCCGACAGTCACAGATACGCAGTATTTT
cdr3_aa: CASSPTVTDTQYF